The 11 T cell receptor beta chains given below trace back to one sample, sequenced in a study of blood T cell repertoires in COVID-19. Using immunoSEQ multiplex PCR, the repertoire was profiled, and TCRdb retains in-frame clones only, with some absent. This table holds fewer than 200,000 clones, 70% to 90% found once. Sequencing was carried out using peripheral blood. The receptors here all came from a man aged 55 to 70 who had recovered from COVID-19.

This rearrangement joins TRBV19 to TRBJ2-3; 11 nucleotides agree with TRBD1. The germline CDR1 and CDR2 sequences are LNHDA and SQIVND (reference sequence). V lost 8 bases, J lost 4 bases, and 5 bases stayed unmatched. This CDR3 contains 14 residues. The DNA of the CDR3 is TGTGCCAGTGACCGGACAGGGGGCGCAGATACGCAGTATTTT. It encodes CASDRTGGADTQYF.

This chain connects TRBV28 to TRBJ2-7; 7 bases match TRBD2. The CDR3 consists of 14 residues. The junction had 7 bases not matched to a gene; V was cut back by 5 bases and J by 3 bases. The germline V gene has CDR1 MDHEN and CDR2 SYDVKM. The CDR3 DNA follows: TGTGCCAGCAGTAGCGGGACTCCTCACTACGAGCAGTACTTC. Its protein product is CASSSGTPHYEQYF. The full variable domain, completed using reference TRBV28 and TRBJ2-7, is DVKVTQSSRYLVKRTGEKVFLECVQDMDHENMFWYRQDPGLGLRLIYFSYDVKMKEKGDIPEGYSVSREKKERFSLILESASTNQTSMYLCASSSGTPHYEQYFGPGTRLTVT.

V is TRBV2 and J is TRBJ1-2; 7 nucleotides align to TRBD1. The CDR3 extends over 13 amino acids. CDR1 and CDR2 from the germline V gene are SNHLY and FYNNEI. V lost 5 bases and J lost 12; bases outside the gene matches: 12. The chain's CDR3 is CASSKDRRVGDTF. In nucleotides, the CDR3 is TGTGCCAGCAGTAAGGACAGGAGGGTAGGGGACACCTTC.

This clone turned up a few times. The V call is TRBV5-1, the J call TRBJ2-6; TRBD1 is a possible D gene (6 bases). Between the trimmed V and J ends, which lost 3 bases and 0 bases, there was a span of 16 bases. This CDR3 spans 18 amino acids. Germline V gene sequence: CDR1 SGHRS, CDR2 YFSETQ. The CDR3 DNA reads TGCGCCAGCAGCTCCCCGACAGGTTCCGGCTCTGGGGCCAACGTCCTGACTTTC. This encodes CASSSPTGSGSGANVLTF.

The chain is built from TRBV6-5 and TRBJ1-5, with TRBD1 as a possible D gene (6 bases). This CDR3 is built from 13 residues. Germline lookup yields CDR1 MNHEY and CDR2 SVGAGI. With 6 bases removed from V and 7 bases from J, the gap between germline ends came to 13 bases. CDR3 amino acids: CASRVTGKQPQHF. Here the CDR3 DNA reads TGTGCCAGCAGAGTCACAGGGAAACAGCCCCAGCATTTT.

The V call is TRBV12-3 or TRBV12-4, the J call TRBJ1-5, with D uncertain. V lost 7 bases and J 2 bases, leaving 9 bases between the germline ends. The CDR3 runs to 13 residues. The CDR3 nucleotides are TGTGCCAGCAAGAGGATGGGCAATCAGCCCCAGCATTTT. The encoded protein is CASKRMGNQPQHF.

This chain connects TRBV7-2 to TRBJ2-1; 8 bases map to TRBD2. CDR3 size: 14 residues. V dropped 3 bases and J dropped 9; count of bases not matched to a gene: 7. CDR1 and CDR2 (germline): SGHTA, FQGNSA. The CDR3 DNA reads TGTGCCAGCAGCTTCGGGGGGGAAGAGATTGAGCAGTTCTTC. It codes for CASSFGGEEIEQFF.

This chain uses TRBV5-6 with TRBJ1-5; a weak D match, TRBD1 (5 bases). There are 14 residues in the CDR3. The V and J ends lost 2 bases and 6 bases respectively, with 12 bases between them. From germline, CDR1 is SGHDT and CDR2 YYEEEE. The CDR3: CASSFMGGSQPQHF. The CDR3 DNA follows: TGTGCCAGCAGCTTTATGGGGGGATCTCAGCCCCAGCATTTT.

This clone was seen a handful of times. In nucleotides, the CDR3 is TGTGCCTGGAGTGTAGGGGGAGCCGGGGAGCTGTTTTTT. It specifies CAWSVGGAGELFF. The rearrangement links TRBV30 to TRBJ2-2, with a tentative D call TRBD1 (6 bases). CDR3 length: 13 amino acids. CDR1 and CDR2 from the germline V gene are GTSNPN and SVGIG (reference sequence). Deletions cut 0 bases from V and 6 bases from J, with 8 bases between.

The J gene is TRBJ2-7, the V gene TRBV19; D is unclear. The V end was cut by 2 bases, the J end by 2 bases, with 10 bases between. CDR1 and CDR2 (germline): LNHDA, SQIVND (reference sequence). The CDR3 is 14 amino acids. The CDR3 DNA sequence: TGTGCCAGTAGTATATCTCAGGCCACCTACGAGCAGTACTTC. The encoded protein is CASSISQATYEQYF.

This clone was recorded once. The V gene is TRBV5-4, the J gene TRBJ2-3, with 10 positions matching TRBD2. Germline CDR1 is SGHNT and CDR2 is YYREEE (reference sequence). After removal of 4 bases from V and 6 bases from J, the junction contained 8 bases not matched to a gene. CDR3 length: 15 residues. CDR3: CASSRDSAGGDTQYF. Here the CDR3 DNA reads TGTGCCAGCAGCAGGGACTCAGCGGGGGGGGATACGCAGTATTTT.